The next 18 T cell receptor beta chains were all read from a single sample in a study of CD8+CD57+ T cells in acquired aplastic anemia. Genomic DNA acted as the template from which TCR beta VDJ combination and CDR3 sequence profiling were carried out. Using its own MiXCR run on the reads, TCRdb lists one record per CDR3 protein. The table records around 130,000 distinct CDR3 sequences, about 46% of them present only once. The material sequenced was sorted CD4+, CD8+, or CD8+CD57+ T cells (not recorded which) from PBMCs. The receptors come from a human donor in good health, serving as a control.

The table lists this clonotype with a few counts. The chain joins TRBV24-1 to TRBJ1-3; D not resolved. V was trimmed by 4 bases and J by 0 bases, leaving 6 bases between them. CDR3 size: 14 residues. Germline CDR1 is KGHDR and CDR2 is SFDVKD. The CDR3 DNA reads TGTGCCACCAGTGACCAGCACTCTGGAAACACCATATATTTT. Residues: CATSDQHSGNTIYF.

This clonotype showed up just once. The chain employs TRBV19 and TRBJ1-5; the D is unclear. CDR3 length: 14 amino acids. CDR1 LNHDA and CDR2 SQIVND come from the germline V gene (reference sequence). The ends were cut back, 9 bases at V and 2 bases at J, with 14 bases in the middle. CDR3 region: CASFYSARNQPQHF. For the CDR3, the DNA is TGTGCCAGCTTTTACAGTGCTCGCAATCAGCCCCAGCATTTT. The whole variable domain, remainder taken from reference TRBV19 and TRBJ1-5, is DGGITQSPKYLFRKEGQNVTLSCEQNLNHDAMYWYRQDPGQGLRLIYYSQIVNDFQKGDIAEGYSVSREKKESFPLTVTSAQKNPTAFYLCASFYSARNQPQHFGDGTRLSIL.

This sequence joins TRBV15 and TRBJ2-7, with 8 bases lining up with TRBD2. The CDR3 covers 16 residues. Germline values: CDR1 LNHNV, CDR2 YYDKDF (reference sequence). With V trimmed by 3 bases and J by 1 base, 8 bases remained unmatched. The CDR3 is CATSSRITSGSYEQYF. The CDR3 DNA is TGTGCCACCAGCAGCCGAATCACTAGCGGATCCTACGAGCAGTACTTC.

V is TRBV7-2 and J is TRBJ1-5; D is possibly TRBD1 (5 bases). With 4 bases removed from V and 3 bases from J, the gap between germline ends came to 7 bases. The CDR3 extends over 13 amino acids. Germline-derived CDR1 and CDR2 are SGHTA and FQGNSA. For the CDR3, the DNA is TGTGCCAGCAGCTCGGACAACAATCAGCCCCAGCATTTT. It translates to CASSSDNNQPQHF.

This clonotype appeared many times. The CDR3 loop reads CASSKTGGYNSPLHF. As DNA, the CDR3 is TGTGCCAGCAGTAAAACAGGGGGATATAATTCACCCCTCCACTTT. The chain is built from TRBV12-3 or TRBV12-4 and TRBJ1-6; TRBD1 matches 8 bases. This CDR3 comprises 15 residues. With 5 bases clipped from V and 4 bases from J, the junction kept 4 bases outside the gene matches.

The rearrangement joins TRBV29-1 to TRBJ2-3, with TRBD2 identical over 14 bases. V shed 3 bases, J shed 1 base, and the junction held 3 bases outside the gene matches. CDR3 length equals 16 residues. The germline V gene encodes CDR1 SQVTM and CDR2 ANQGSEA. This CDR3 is CSVDGLAGGGTDTQYF. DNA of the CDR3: TGCAGCGTTGATGGACTAGCGGGGGGTGGCACAGATACGCAGTATTTT.

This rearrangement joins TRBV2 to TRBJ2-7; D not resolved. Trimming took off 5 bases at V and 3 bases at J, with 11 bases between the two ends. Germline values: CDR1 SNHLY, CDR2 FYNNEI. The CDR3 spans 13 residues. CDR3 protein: CASSSLSRYEQYF. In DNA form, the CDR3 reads TGTGCCAGCAGTTCGCTTTCGCGCTACGAGCAGTACTTC.

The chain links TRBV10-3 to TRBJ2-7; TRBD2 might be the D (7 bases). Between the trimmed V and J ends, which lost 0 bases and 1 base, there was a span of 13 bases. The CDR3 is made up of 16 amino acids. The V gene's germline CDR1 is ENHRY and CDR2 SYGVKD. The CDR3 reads CAISESSRGPSYEQYF. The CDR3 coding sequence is TGTGCCATCAGTGAGTCTTCGCGGGGGCCGTCCTACGAGCAGTACTTC.

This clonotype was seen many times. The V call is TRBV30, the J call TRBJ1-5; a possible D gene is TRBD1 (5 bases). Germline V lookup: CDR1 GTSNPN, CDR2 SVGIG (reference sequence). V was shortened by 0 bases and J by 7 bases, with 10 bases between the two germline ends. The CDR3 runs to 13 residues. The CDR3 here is CAWSVQGGQPQHF. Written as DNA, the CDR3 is TGTGCCTGGAGTGTTCAGGGAGGGCAGCCCCAGCATTTT.

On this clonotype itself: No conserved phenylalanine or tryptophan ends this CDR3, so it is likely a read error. The CDR3 nucleotides are TGTGCCAGCAGTGACTCGATCACGGTGTCGGACAGCTTTTCACCCCTCCACTAT. Translated, it gives CASSDSITVSDSFSPLHY. The chain couples TRBV6-4 to TRBJ1-6, with a possible D match to TRBD1 (6 bases). The CDR3 contains 18 residues. CDR1 is MRHNA, CDR2 SNTAGT, per germline. Trimming removed 0 bases at V and 9 bases at J, with 21 bases between.

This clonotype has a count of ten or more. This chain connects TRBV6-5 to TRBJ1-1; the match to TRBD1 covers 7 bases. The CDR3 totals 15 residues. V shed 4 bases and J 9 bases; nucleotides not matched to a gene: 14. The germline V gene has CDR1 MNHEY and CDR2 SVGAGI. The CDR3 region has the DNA TGTGCCAGCAGTTCATTAGGACAGGCGGAGGGAAAAGCTTTCTTT. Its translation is CASSSLGQAEGKAFF.

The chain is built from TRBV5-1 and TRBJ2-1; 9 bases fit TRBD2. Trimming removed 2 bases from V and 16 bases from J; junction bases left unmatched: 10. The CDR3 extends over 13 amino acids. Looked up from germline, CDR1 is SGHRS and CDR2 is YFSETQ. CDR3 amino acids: CASSLSSGAPPFF. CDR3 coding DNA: TGCGCCAGCAGCTTATCTAGCGGGGCCCCCCCCTTCTTC.

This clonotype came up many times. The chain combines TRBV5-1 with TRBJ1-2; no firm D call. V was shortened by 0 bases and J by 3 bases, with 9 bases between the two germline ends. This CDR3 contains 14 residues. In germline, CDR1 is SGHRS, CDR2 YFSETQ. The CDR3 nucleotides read TGCGCCAGCAGCTTGGACCCTTTGGACTATGGCTACACCTTC. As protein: CASSLDPLDYGYTF.

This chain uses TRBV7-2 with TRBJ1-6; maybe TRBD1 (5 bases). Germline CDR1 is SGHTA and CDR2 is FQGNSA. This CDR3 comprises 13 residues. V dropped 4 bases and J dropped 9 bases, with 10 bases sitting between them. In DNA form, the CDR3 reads TGTGCCAGCAGCTGGGGACGGGGTTCACCCCTCCACTTT. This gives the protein CASSWGRGSPLHF. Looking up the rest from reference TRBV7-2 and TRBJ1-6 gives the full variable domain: GAGVSQSPSNKVTEKGKDVELRCDPISGHTALYWYRQSLGQGLEFLIYFQGNSAPDKSGLPSDRFSAERTGGSVSTLTIQRTQQEDSAVYLCASSWGRGSPLHFGNGTRLTVT.

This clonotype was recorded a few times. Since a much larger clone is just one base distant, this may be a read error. CDR3 sequence: CSVSDSSFSSKANYGYTF. The CDR3 region has the DNA TGCAGCGTGTCCGACAGTTCTTTTTCTTCGAAAGCTAACTATGGCTACACCTTC. The rearrangement uses TRBV29-1 and TRBJ1-2, with a tentative D call TRBD1 (5 bases). The V end was cut by 6 bases, the J end by 0 bases, with 26 bases between. The CDR3 is 18 residues long. CDR1 is SQVTM, CDR2 ANQGSEA, per germline.

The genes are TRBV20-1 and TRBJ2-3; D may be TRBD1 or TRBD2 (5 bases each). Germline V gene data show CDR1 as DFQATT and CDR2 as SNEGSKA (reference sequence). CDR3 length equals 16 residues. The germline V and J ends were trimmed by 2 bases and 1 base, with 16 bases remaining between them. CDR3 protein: CSARNRGDLGTDTQYF. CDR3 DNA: TGCAGTGCTAGAAATCGGGGCGATCTAGGCACAGATACGCAGTATTTT.

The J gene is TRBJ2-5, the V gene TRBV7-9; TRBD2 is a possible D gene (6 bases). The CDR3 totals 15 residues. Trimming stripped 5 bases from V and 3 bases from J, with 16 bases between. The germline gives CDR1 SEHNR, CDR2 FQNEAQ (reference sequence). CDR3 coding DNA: TGTGCCAGCAGCCCAGGGCAGGCGGGGAAAGAGACCCAGTACTTC. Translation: CASSPGQAGKETQYF.

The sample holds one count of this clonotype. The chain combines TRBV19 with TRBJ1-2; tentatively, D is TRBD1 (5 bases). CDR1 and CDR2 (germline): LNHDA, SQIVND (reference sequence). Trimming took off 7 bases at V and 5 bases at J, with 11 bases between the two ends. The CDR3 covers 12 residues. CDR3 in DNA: TGTGCCAGTACCGGGACCGAGTATGGCTACACCTTC. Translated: CASTGTEYGYTF. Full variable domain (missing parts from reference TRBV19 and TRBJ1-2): DGGITQSPKYLFRKEGQNVTLSCEQNLNHDAMYWYRQDPGQGLRLIYYSQIVNDFQKGDIAEGYSVSREKKESFPLTVTSAQKNPTAFYLCASTGTEYGYTFGSGTRLTVV.